This T cell receptor (beta chain) was documented in a study of Graves' ophthalmopathy and Graves' hyperthyroidism. For repertoire sequencing, the TCR beta CDR3 regions were amplified from RNA transcripts. HTBI primers served in a first-round RT-PCR, which a second-round multiplex PCR followed. TCRdb re-called the multiplex PCR reads with MiXCR, one entry per CDR3 protein. The table has approximately 160,000 distinct CDR3 sequences, more than 30% seen once. This clonotype was counted many times. Trimming removed 1 base from V and 6 bases from J; junction bases left unmatched: 5. Germline V gene data show CDR1 as MNHNS and CDR2 as SASEGT. The CDR3 spans 16 residues.

The sequenced sample consisted of peripheral blood. The sequence came from a woman aged 40 to 50 with Graves' ophthalmopathy. The chain employs TRBV6-1 and TRBJ2-5; 13 bases align to TRBD2. The CDR3 sequence: CASSEGLAGGGKTQYF. In nucleotides, the CDR3 is TGTGCCAGCAGTGAAGGACTAGCGGGAGGTGGGAAGACCCAGTACTTC.